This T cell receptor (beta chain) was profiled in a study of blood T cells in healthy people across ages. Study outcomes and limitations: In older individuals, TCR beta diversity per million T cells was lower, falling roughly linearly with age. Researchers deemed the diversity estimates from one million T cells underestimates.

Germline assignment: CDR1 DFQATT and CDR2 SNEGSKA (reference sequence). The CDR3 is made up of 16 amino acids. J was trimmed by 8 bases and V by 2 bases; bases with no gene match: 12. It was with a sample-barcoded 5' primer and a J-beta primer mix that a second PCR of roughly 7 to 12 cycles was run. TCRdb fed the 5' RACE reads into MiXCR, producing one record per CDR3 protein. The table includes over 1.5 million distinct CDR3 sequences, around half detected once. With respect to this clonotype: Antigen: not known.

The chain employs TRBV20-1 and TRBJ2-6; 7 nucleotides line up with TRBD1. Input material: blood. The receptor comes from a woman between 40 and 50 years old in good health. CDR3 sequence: CSARPQGQPGTNVLTF. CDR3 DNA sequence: TGCAGTGCTAGACCACAGGGACAGCCGGGGACCAACGTCCTGACTTTC.